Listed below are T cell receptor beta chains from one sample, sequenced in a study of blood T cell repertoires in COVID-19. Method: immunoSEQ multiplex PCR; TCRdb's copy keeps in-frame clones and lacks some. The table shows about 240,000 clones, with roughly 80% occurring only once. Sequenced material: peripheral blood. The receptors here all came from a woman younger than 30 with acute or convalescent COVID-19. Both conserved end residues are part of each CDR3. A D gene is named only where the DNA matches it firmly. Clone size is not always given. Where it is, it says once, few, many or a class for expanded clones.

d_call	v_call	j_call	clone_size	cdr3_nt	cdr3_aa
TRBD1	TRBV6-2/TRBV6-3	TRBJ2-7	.	TGTGCCAGCAGTTCCGTACCTCCGGGACAGAGGGAGCAGTACTTC	CASSSVPPGQREQYF
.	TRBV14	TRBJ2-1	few	TGTGCCAGCAGCCAAGAGACCAGGGTGGCCAATGAGCAGTTCTTC	CASSQETRVANEQFF
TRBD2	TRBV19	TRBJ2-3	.	TGTGCCAGTAGTCCTGGACTAGCGGGAGGGGGCACAGATACGCAGTATTTT	CASSPGLAGGGTDTQYF
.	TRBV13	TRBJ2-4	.	TGTGCCAGCAGCTTATTCCGACAGAAGGCCAAAAACATTCAGTACTTC	CASSLFRQKAKNIQYF
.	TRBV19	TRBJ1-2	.	TGTGCCAGTAGTCAAAATAACGGAGCTAACTATGGCTACACCTTC	CASSQNNGANYGYTF
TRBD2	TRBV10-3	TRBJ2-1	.	TGTGCCATCAGTGGGGGGGGGACTAGCGGCACCTTTCACAATGAGCAGTTCTTC	CAISGGGTSGTFHNEQFF
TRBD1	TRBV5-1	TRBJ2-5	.	TGCGCCAGCAGCTTCGGACAGGGCGGGGAGACCCAGTACTTC	CASSFGQGGETQYF
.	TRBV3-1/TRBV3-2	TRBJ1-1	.	TGTGCCAGCAGCCAAAACTTGAAGAACACTGAAGCTTTCTTT	CASSQNLKNTEAFF
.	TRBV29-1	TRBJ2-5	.	TGCAGCGTTAGTAAGAGGGAGACCCCCTGGGAGACCCAGTACTTC	CSVSKRETPWETQYF
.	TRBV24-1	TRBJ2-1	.	TGTGCCACCAGTGACCCCGGGCGGGATGTCTACAATGAGCAGTTCTTC	CATSDPGRDVYNEQFF
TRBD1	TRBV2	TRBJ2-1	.	TGTGCCAGCATAAGAGGGACAGACTACAATGAGCAGTTCTTC	CASIRGTDYNEQFF
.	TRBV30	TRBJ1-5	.	TGTGCCTGGAGTCAGGAGCAGGGCAGCAATCAGCCCCAGCATTTT	CAWSQEQGSNQPQHF
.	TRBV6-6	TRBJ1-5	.	TGTGCCAGCAGAACAGGGATGATAAGCAATCAGCCCCAGCATTTT	CASRTGMISNQPQHF
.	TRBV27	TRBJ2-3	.	TGTGCCAGCAGTTTCAGGACGGGAGCGGCTAGCACAGATACGCAGTATTTT	CASSFRTGAASTDTQYF
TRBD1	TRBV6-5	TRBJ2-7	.	TGTGCCAGCATCAACAGGGGGGTGGACGAGCAGTACTTC	CASINRGVDEQYF
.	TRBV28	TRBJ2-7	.	TGTGCCAGCAGTCCGCCGGGTCTTTCCTACGAGCAGTACTTC	CASSPPGLSYEQYF
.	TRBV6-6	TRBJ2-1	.	TGTGCCAGCAGTTACTCTAGCATTAGCGAGCAGTTCTTC	CASSYSSISEQFF
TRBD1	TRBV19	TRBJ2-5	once	TGTGCCAGTAGTGTAGGGGGCAAGAGGATGGAGACCCAGTACTTC	CASSVGGKRMETQYF
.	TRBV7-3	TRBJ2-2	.	TGTGCCAGCAGCTTAACTGGAGGCCGGGCCGGGGAGCTGTTTTTT	CASSLTGGRAGELFF
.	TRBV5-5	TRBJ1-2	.	TGTGCCAGCAGCGATGACACCCCCCACAGGGAGAACTATGGCTACACCTTC	CASSDDTPHRENYGYTF
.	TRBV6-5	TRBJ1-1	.	TGTGCCAGCAGTTACTCGGGGCCGGTCGTGACTGAAGCTTTCTTT	CASSYSGPVVTEAFF
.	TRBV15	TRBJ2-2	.	TGTGCCACCAGCAGGAGGCTGTTCACCGGGGAGCTGTTTTTT	CATSRRLFTGELFF